The rows below give T cell receptor beta chains drawn from one sample of a study of T cell responses to AZD1222 COVID-19 vaccine. Method: immunoSEQ multiplex PCR; TCRdb's copy keeps in-frame clones and lacks some. The sample lists 55,000 to 85,000 clones, less than 90% occurring once. The sequenced sample was peripheral blood, obtained on day 0 of AZD1222 vaccination. The receptors were sampled from an adult in good health. CDR3s include the opening cysteine and the closing phenylalanine or tryptophan. D genes are given only for firm matches. Clone size is given for some rows only: seen once, a few or many times, or a class if the clone is expanded.

D,J,size,V,DNA,CDR3
NA,TRBJ1-5,NA,TRBV6-5,TGTGCCAGCAGTTACTCGATCAGCAGTCAGCCCCAGCATTTT,CASSYSISSQPQHF
TRBD2,TRBJ2-1,once,TRBV15,TGTGCCACCAGCAACCCGTCGGGACTAGCGGACTACAATGAGCAGTTCTTC,CATSNPSGLADYNEQFF
TRBD1,TRBJ2-7,NA,TRBV28,TGTGCCAGCAGCTCCCCAACCGGGACAGGGGTCTACGAGCAGTACTTC,CASSSPTGTGVYEQYF
NA,TRBJ2-2,NA,TRBV11-2,TGTGCCAGCAGCTTACTGGAACTATCGAACACCGGGGAGCTGTTTTTT,CASSLLELSNTGELFF
NA,TRBJ2-2,NA,TRBV20-1,TGCAGTGCTAGAGGGTACGGGGAGCTGTTTTTT,CSARGYGELFF
NA,TRBJ1-2,NA,TRBV6-5,TGTGCCAGCAGTTATACAGGGACCTATGGCTACACCTTC,CASSYTGTYGYTF
NA,TRBJ1-5,NA,TRBV19,TGTGCCAGTAACCCCAGTAGGTCAATTGGTCAGCCCCAGCATTTT,CASNPSRSIGQPQHF
NA,TRBJ2-1,few,TRBV5-1,TGCGCCAGCAGCCCGCGGAGGGGTGAGCAGTTCTTC,CASSPRRGEQFF
NA,TRBJ2-7,NA,TRBV28,TGTGCCAGCAGTTTCCTTCGACGGACTTCCTACGAGCAGTACTTC,CASSFLRRTSYEQYF
NA,TRBJ1-1,NA,TRBV10-3,TGTGCCATCAGTTCCCTTCAGAGCACTGAAGCTTTCTTT,CAISSLQSTEAFF
TRBD1,TRBJ1-4,NA,TRBV2,TGTGCCAGCAACAGGGGCAGATCCGAAAAACTGTTTTTT,CASNRGRSEKLFF
NA,TRBJ2-6,NA,TRBV7-9,TGTGCCAGCCCCCGGGGTTCTGGGGCCAACGTCCTGACTTTC,CASPRGSGANVLTF
NA,TRBJ1-4,once,TRBV7-2,TGTGCCAGCAGCTTACGGACAGCCGATTATGAAAAACTGTTTTTT,CASSLRTADYEKLFF
NA,TRBJ1-1,NA,TRBV29-1,TGCAGCGTTGTGGAAGGTAACGCTGAAGCTTTCTTT,CSVVEGNAEAFF
NA,TRBJ1-1,NA,TRBV7-9,TGTGCCAGCAGCTTTCCTTCGGGACTGGGAAGCACTGAAGCTTTCTTT,CASSFPSGLGSTEAFF
NA,TRBJ1-2,once,TRBV24-1,TGTGCCACCAGTGATACCTCAGCCTCCTATGGCTACACCTTC,CATSDTSASYGYTF
NA,TRBJ1-2,NA,TRBV5-6,TGTGCCAGCAGCTCGGGACTTCAGAATTATGGCTACACCTTC,CASSSGLQNYGYTF
TRBD1,TRBJ1-6,once,TRBV5-1,TGCGCCAGCAGCTTGGCCGGGACAGTATATAATTCACCCCTCCACTTT,CASSLAGTVYNSPLHF
NA,TRBJ1-2,NA,TRBV7-2,TGTGCCAGCAGCTTACCCGGCTGGGGCTACACCTTC,CASSLPGWGYTF
TRBD1,TRBJ1-4,NA,TRBV30,TGTGCCTGGAGTGTACCCCTCCGACAGGGAAATGAAAAACTGTTTTTT,CAWSVPLRQGNEKLFF
NA,TRBJ1-1,NA,TRBV5-5,TGTGCCAGCAGCTTTATGGGATTGGGCACTGAAGCTTTCTTT,CASSFMGLGTEAFF
TRBD1,TRBJ1-4,NA,TRBV7-2,TGTGCCAGCAGCACGACAGGGAATGAAAAACTGTTTTTT,CASSTTGNEKLFF
NA,TRBJ1-2,NA,TRBV29-1,TGCAGCGTTGCGGAGGGGAGCTATGGCTACACCTTC,CSVAEGSYGYTF
NA,TRBJ1-5,NA,TRBV18,TGTGCCAGCTCCCTCAGGGTGGGGGATCAGCCCCAGCATTTT,CASSLRVGDQPQHF
NA,TRBJ2-7,NA,TRBV6-5,TGTGCCAGCAGCCGGCCGGAGAAAGGAAACTACGAGCAGTACTTC,CASSRPEKGNYEQYF
NA,TRBJ2-2,NA,TRBV10-1,TGCGCCAGCAGTGATGAGCGCAGGGCTGACACCGGGGAGCTGTTTTTT,CASSDERRADTGELFF
NA,TRBJ1-2,NA,TRBV11-2,TGTGCCAGCAGCTCTCTCTCGCTGAACTATGGCTACACCTTC,CASSSLSLNYGYTF
TRBD2,TRBJ2-3,NA,TRBV5-4,TGTGCCAGCAGCCCCACCTGGGGGGGAGCAGATACGCAGTATTTT,CASSPTWGGADTQYF
TRBD1,TRBJ1-6,NA,TRBV28,TGTGCCAGCCAACAGGGGGGGGATTCACCCCTCCACTTT,CASQQGGDSPLHF
NA,TRBJ1-2,NA,TRBV4-3,TGCGCCAGCAGCCAAGAGCGCCGGGAGTGGGGCTATGGCTACACCTTC,CASSQERREWGYGYTF
NA,TRBJ1-4,NA,TRBV19,TGTGCCAGTAGTATTAACTCCGAGGAAAAACTGTTTTTT,CASSINSEEKLFF
NA,TRBJ1-2,NA,TRBV9,TGTGCCAGCAGCAATTACATAGGGGACTATGGCTACACCTTC,CASSNYIGDYGYTF
TRBD2,TRBJ2-7,few,TRBV23-1,TGCGCCAGCAGTCACTCCCTCGCGGGGGGGCCCTACGAGCAGTACTTC,CASSHSLAGGPYEQYF
TRBD2,TRBJ2-7,NA,TRBV10-3,TGTGCCATCAGTGAGTCGCCAAGCGGGGCCCTCTACGAGCAGTACTTC,CAISESPSGALYEQYF
NA,TRBJ1-5,NA,TRBV28,TGTGCCAGCAGTTCTCCGGGGAGCAATCAGCCCCAGCATTTT,CASSSPGSNQPQHF
TRBD1,TRBJ2-3,few,TRBV7-3,TGTGCCAGCAGCTTCCAATCGGGACAGATAAATACGCAGTATTTT,CASSFQSGQINTQYF
NA,TRBJ1-2,NA,TRBV27,TGTGCCAGCAGCCTAAGGACAACCCTTAACTATGGCTACACCTTC,CASSLRTTLNYGYTF
TRBD1,TRBJ1-5,NA,TRBV6-6,TGTGCCAGCAGTTTAGGCCCCTCGGGACAGACCCAGCATTTT,CASSLGPSGQTQHF
NA,TRBJ2-3,NA,TRBV2,TGTGCCAGCATCAAGACAGGCCCTAGCACAGATACGCAGTATTTT,CASIKTGPSTDTQYF
TRBD1,TRBJ1-4,NA,TRBV19,TGTGCCAGTAGTTCCCTCGGACAGGGAAGAGGTTTTAGCGATGAAAAACTGTTTTTT,CASSSLGQGRGFSDEKLFF
TRBD1,TRBJ2-3,NA,TRBV4-1,TGCGCCAGCAGCCAAGAGAGCTACAGGGGGGCAGATACGCAGTATTTT,CASSQESYRGADTQYF
NA,TRBJ1-1,NA,TRBV29-1,TGCAGCGTTACCGGACAGTTGAACACTGAAGCTTTCTTT,CSVTGQLNTEAFF
TRBD1,TRBJ1-6,NA,TRBV5-1,TGCGCCAGCAGCTTGGTTCAGGGGGCGGAGGTGACTTCACCCCTCCACTTT,CASSLVQGAEVTSPLHF
NA,TRBJ1-2,once,TRBV28,TGTGCCACACTCCTCCCATTTAGGGGCTCTGATGGCTACACCTTC,CATLLPFRGSDGYTF
NA,TRBJ1-4,NA,TRBV28,TGTGCCAGCAGCAGACCACAGGTTCTAGGTGAAAAACTGTTTTTT,CASSRPQVLGEKLFF
NA,TRBJ1-5,NA,TRBV28,TGTGCCAGCATCCGGGGGGGGACCCATGGTCAGCCCCAGCATTTT,CASIRGGTHGQPQHF
NA,TRBJ1-2,NA,TRBV28,TGTGCCAGCAGTTTAAGGGCCGGAGGCTATGGCTACACCTTC,CASSLRAGGYGYTF
NA,TRBJ1-1,NA,TRBV5-1,TGCGCCAGCAGCATAGGCCCTTTGGAAGACACTGAAGCTTTCTTT,CASSIGPLEDTEAFF
NA,TRBJ1-3,NA,TRBV13,TGTGCCAGCAGCTTAGGTAGACGTTTGTCTGGAAACACCATATATTTT,CASSLGRRLSGNTIYF
NA,TRBJ1-2,NA,TRBV28,TGTGCCAGCAGTTTAGCCCAGAAATCCGGCTACACCTTC,CASSLAQKSGYTF
NA,TRBJ2-2,NA,TRBV7-9,TGTGCCAGCAGCTTAGGGGGCAGGGACGCCGGGGAGCTGTTTTTT,CASSLGGRDAGELFF
NA,TRBJ1-3,once,TRBV6-5,TGTGCCAGCGGACGGGGAAGCTCTGGAAACACCATATATTTT,CASGRGSSGNTIYF
TRBD2,TRBJ2-5,few,TRBV14,TGTGCCAGCAGCCAAGTTTCGTGGACTAGCGGGGGCCAAGAGACCCAGTACTTC,CASSQVSWTSGGQETQYF
TRBD1,TRBJ1-5,NA,TRBV18,TGTGCCAGCTCACCAACGCGGGACAGAAGAAATCAGCCCCAGCATTTT,CASSPTRDRRNQPQHF
NA,TRBJ1-4,NA,TRBV6-5,TGTGCCAGCAGTTACGTCGCAGACGCTACTGATGAAAAACTGTTTTTT,CASSYVADATDEKLFF
TRBD2,TRBJ2-3,NA,TRBV9,TGTGCCAGCAGCCCTCTGACTAGCGGGGGCCGAGTAGATACGCAGTATTTT,CASSPLTSGGRVDTQYF
NA,TRBJ2-3,once,TRBV5-1,TGCGCCAGCAGTTATCTCCTACGTGCTGATACGCAGTATTTT,CASSYLLRADTQYF
TRBD1,TRBJ1-4,NA,TRBV10-3,TGTGCCATCAGCGGGGGACAGAGAAATAATGAAAAACTGTTTTTT,CAISGGQRNNEKLFF
NA,TRBJ2-3,once,TRBV5-1,TGCGCCAGCAGCCTCTTGAGAGATACGCAGTATTTT,CASSLLRDTQYF
TRBD1,TRBJ1-6,NA,TRBV9,TGTGCCAGCAGCAAGGACAGGGGTGATTCACCCCTCCACTTT,CASSKDRGDSPLHF